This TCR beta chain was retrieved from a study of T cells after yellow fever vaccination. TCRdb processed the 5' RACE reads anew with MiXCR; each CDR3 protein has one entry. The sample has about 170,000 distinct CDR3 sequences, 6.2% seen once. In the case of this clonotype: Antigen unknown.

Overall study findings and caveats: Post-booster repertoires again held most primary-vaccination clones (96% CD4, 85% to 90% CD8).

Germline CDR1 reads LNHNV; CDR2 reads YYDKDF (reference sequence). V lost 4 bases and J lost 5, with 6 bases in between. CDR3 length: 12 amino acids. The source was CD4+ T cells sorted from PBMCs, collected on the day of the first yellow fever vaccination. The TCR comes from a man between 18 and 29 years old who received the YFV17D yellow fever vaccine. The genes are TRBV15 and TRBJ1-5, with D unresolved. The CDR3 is CATSTPDQPQHF. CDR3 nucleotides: TGTGCCACCAGCACCCCTGATCAGCCCCAGCATTTT.